Each of the 29 T cell receptor beta chains below was sequenced from the same sample in a study of blood T cell repertoires in COVID-19. Assay: immunoSEQ multiplex PCR; the TCRdb copy retains only in-frame clones and omits some. Here the sample spans 130,000 to 150,000 clones, approximately 80% being singletons. Sequenced: peripheral blood. All receptors derive from a middle-aged woman with active or convalescent COVID-19.

The chain couples TRBV27 to TRBJ1-6, with D maybe TRBD1 (5 bases). The germline gives CDR1 MNHEY, CDR2 SMNVEV (reference sequence). V gave up 3 bases and J gave up 10 bases, with 7 bases separating them. The CDR3 is 12 amino acids. CDR3 region: CASSFSGSPLHF. CDR3 DNA sequence: TGTGCCAGCAGTTTCTCAGGGTCACCCCTCCACTTT.

This rearrangement joins TRBV18 to TRBJ1-4, with D possibly matching TRBD1 (6 bases). Trimming pared 3 bases from V and 2 bases from J, leaving 13 bases between. Germline CDR1 reads KGHSH; CDR2 reads LQKENI. The CDR3 runs 16 residues. The CDR3 bases are TGTGCCAGCTCACCGCAGGGGAGACGTACTAATGAAAAACTGTTTTTT. Protein: CASSPQGRRTNEKLFF.

The V and J genes are TRBV20-1 and TRBJ1-2; possible D gene TRBD1, 6 bases. Germline CDR1 DFQATT, CDR2 SNEGSKA (reference sequence). Between the trimmed V and J ends, which lost 5 bases and 8 bases, there was a span of 12 bases. There are 11 residues in the CDR3. CDR3 DNA: TGCAGTGCTCCACAGGGCGGAGGCTACACCTTC. This sequence encodes CSAPQGGGYTF.

J is TRBJ2-1 and V is TRBV5-1; 14 bases map to TRBD2. This CDR3 comprises 18 residues. The junction had 7 bases not matched to a gene; V was cut back by 3 bases and J by 2 bases. Germline CDR1 reads SGHRS; CDR2 reads YFSETQ. CDR3 loop: CASSWQGLAGVAYNEQFF. The CDR3 DNA sequence: TGCGCCAGCAGCTGGCAGGGACTAGCGGGGGTAGCCTACAATGAGCAGTTCTTC.

The V call is TRBV4-1, the J call TRBJ2-7, with 9 bases identical to TRBD1. This CDR3 has 17 residues. V gave up 0 bases and J gave up 7 bases; unmatched junction bases: 13. Germline V gene lookup returns CDR1 MGHRA and CDR2 YSYEKL. The CDR3 nucleotides read TGCGCCAGCAGCCAAGATACGGGGACAGGGAGAAGGGGAGAGCAGTACTTC. Amino acids: CASSQDTGTGRRGEQYF.

The chain joins TRBV7-2 to TRBJ1-5; D not certain. CDR3 length equals 14 residues. The germline V and J ends were trimmed by 1 base and 4 bases, with 8 bases remaining between them. CDR1 is SGHTA and CDR2 is FQGNSA in the germline V gene. CDR3 loop: CASSLEAGNQPQHF. CDR3 bases: TGTGCCAGCAGCTTAGAGGCGGGGAATCAGCCCCAGCATTTT. The whole variable domain, remainder taken from reference TRBV7-2 and TRBJ1-5, is GAGVSQSPSNKVTEKGKDVELRCDPISGHTALYWYRQSLGQGLEFLIYFQGNSAPDKSGLPSDRFSAERTGGSVSTLTIQRTQQEDSAVYLCASSLEAGNQPQHFGDGTRLSIL.

The chain combines TRBV10-3 with TRBJ1-3; unclear D gene. The CDR3 has 14 amino acids. From germline, CDR1 is ENHRY and CDR2 SYGVKD. The V and J ends lost 6 bases and 0 bases respectively, with 9 bases between them. The CDR3: CAISDGFSGNTIYF. DNA for the CDR3: TGTGCCATCAGCGACGGGTTCTCTGGAAACACCATATATTTT.

The V gene is TRBV3-1 (or the pseudogene TRBV3-2), the J gene TRBJ2-2; D gene uncertain. There are 13 residues in the CDR3. Germline assignment: CDR1 LGHDT and CDR2 YNNKEL (reference sequence). V was shortened by 1 base and J by 5 bases, with 5 bases between the two germline ends. Here the CDR3 DNA reads TGTGCCAGCAGCCAAGCCGGGACCGGGGAGCTGTTTTTT. Amino acid sequence: CASSQAGTGELFF.

This clone was counted a few times. This chain joins TRBV7-9 and TRBJ1-4, with D possibly matching TRBD1 (5 bases). Germline V gene data show CDR1 as SEHNR and CDR2 as FQNEAQ (reference sequence). This CDR3 is built from 14 residues. V was pared by 4 bases and J by 6 bases, with 12 bases between. The CDR3 DNA follows: TGTGCCAGCAGCTACGGGGGAGGTGATGAAAAACTGTTTTTT. It is translated as CASSYGGGDEKLFF.

The chain carries TRBV6-2 or TRBV6-3 and TRBJ2-7; TRBD1 aligns across 7 bases. Germline-derived CDR1 and CDR2 are MNHEY and SVGEGT. The CDR3 is made up of 16 amino acids. Germline trimming cut 2 bases from V and 3 bases from J; bases unmatched to any gene: 10. The CDR3 DNA sequence: TGTGCCAGCAGTTACCTTGGACAGGAGTTCCGCTACGAGCAGTACTTC. Translated: CASSYLGQEFRYEQYF.

This clone was detected only once. This chain uses TRBV12-5 with TRBJ1-5, with TRBD1 identical over 7 bases. CDR1 and CDR2 from the germline V gene are LGHNT and FRNRAP. With 5 bases clipped from V and 6 bases from J, the junction kept 7 bases outside the gene matches. The CDR3 sequence is 14 residues long. The chain's CDR3 is CASGLRGPGQPQHF. CDR3 in DNA: TGTGCTAGTGGTCTTAGGGGGCCCGGTCAGCCCCAGCATTTT.

The chain uses TRBV18 and TRBJ1-2; the match to TRBD1 covers 7 bases. This CDR3 contains 18 residues. Germline values: CDR1 KGHSH, CDR2 LQKENI. V shed 0 bases and J 4 bases; nucleotides not matched to a gene: 14. In nucleotides, the CDR3 is TGTGCCAGCTCACCACCAGGAGGGGGCGTGAAGGGTGGCTATGGCTACACCTTC. Translation gives CASSPPGGGVKGGYGYTF.

The CDR3 sequence is CASSLGGPSYTF. The CDR3 DNA follows: TGTGCCAGCAGCTTAGGGGGTCCCAGCTACACCTTC. J is TRBJ1-2 and V is TRBV25-1; perhaps TRBD1 as D (6 bases). Germline V gene sequence: CDR1 MGHDK, CDR2 SYGVNS. This CDR3 is built from 12 residues. The ends were cut back, 6 bases at V and 9 bases at J, with 14 bases in the middle.

The gene calls are TRBV6-5 and TRBJ1-2, with 9 nucleotides matching TRBD1. The CDR3 length is 15 residues. Germline V gene sequence: CDR1 MNHEY, CDR2 SVGAGI. V lost 7 bases, J lost 4 bases, and 10 bases stayed unmatched. The CDR3, as DNA: TGTGCCAGCACTCCAGGGTCGGGACAGGGCTATGGCTACACCTTC. Its protein product is CASTPGSGQGYGYTF.

This chain joins TRBV4-1 and TRBJ1-4; D remains unclear. This CDR3 spans 15 amino acids. Germline CDR1 MGHRA, CDR2 YSYEKL. V was shortened by 1 base and J by 5 bases, with 11 bases between the two germline ends. DNA of the CDR3: TGCGCCAGCAGCCAAGGGATACAGATAAATGAAAAACTGTTTTTT. Encoded protein: CASSQGIQINEKLFF.

The chain is built from TRBV28 and TRBJ1-2, with D possibly being TRBD1 (5 bases). CDR1 is MDHEN, CDR2 SYDVKM, per germline. V lost 4 bases to trimming and J lost 7 bases, with 16 bases between them. This CDR3 has 14 residues. CDR3 bases: TGTGCCAGCAGTTCCCCCCACGGCAGGGCTGGCTACACCTTC. This sequence encodes CASSSPHGRAGYTF.

The J gene is TRBJ1-1, the V gene TRBV6-2 or TRBV6-3, with D perhaps matching TRBD1 (6 bases). The V gene's germline CDR1 is MNHEY and CDR2 SVGEGT. V lost 2 bases to trimming and J lost 4 bases, with 20 bases between them. The CDR3 is made up of 17 amino acids. CDR3: CASSYGGASLGGTEAFF. The CDR3 nucleotides read TGTGCCAGCAGTTACGGGGGGGCCAGCCTTGGGGGCACTGAAGCTTTCTTT.

The genes are TRBV10-3 and TRBJ1-1; no clear D gene. Trimming shortened V by 2 bases and J by 0 bases, and 10 bases separated the two germline ends. CDR1 is ENHRY and CDR2 is SYGVKD in the germline V gene. The CDR3 consists of 15 residues. DNA of the CDR3: TGTGCCATCAGTGAGCGAGGTATTATGAACACTGAAGCTTTCTTT. It codes for CAISERGIMNTEAFF.

The chain is built from TRBV19 and TRBJ1-4; tentative D call: TRBD1 (6 bases). Trimming removed 5 bases from V and 3 bases from J, with 16 bases in between. Germline V gene data show CDR1 as LNHDA and CDR2 as SQIVND (reference sequence). This CDR3 spans 16 amino acids. In nucleotides, the CDR3 is TGTGCCAGTAGTCCCCCGGGCAGGGGTGCTAATGAAAAACTGTTTTTT. This translates into CASSPPGRGANEKLFF.

The chain uses TRBV12-3 or TRBV12-4 and TRBJ2-2; D not certain. V was cut by 6 bases and J by 6 bases, with 11 bases left in between. The CDR3 length is 13 residues. CDR3 coding DNA: TGTGCCAGCAGGCCGACTGGTTCCGGGGAGCTGTTTTTT. It specifies CASRPTGSGELFF.

The V call is TRBV3-1 (or the pseudogene TRBV3-2), the J call TRBJ2-5, with D uncertain. CDR1 and CDR2 (germline): LGHDT, YNNKEL (reference sequence). V shed 4 bases and J shed 2 bases, with 8 bases lying between them. The length of the CDR3 is 13 residues. CDR3 sequence reads: CASSLRGQETQYF. DNA for the CDR3: TGTGCCAGCAGCCTCCGCGGTCAAGAGACCCAGTACTTC.

As DNA, the CDR3 is TGTGCCAGCTCTCTATCTACGGAAGCTTTCTTT. It specifies CASSLSTEAFF. This chain connects TRBV2 to TRBJ1-1; D is undetermined. The CDR3 contains 11 residues. Germline V gene lookup returns CDR1 SNHLY and CDR2 FYNNEI. Trimming stripped 8 bases from V and 8 bases from J, with 12 bases between.

This rearrangement joins TRBV15 to TRBJ2-7; D might be TRBD2 (6 bases). Trimming pared 5 bases from V and 2 bases from J, leaving 19 bases between. CDR3 length: 16 amino acids. CDR1 and CDR2 from the germline V gene are LNHNV and YYDKDF (reference sequence). DNA of the CDR3: TGTGCCACCAGCCGCTCCCCGGGGGTGGAAACCTACGAGCAGTACTTC. As protein: CATSRSPGVETYEQYF.

The table lists this clone with a few counts. J is TRBJ2-1 and V is TRBV19; 11 nucleotides agree with TRBD2. V was clipped by 0 bases and J by 6 bases; unmatched bases: 4. CDR3 length: 16 residues. CDR1 LNHDA and CDR2 SQIVND come from the germline V gene (reference sequence). The CDR3 loop is CASSIERLAGPNEQFF. Written as DNA, the CDR3 is TGTGCCAGTAGTATAGAACGACTAGCGGGGCCCAATGAGCAGTTCTTC.

The chain couples TRBV10-3 to TRBJ1-2; TRBD1 matches 11 bases. Unmatched junction bases numbered 4, after V lost 0 bases and J lost 7 bases. Germline CDR1 is ENHRY and CDR2 is SYGVKD. This CDR3 comprises 15 residues. The CDR3 sequence is CAISESGQGAGGYTF. Here the CDR3 DNA reads TGTGCCATCAGTGAGTCAGGACAGGGGGCTGGTGGCTACACCTTC.

CDR3 loop: CASSLAQSGGGGTDTQYF. CDR3 DNA sequence: TGTGCCAGCAGCTTAGCGCAAAGCGGGGGGGGAGGGACAGATACGCAGTATTTT. The V and J genes are TRBV7-2 and TRBJ2-3, with 10 bases aligning to TRBD2. The CDR3 runs 18 residues. Trimming cost V 0 bases and J 3 bases; bases outside gene matches: 9. From germline, CDR1 is SGHTA and CDR2 FQGNSA.

This chain uses TRBV6-5 with TRBJ1-1; no firm D call. Trimming cost V 1 base and J 1 base, with 13 bases left between them. From germline, CDR1 is MNHEY and CDR2 SVGAGI. The CDR3 runs 16 residues. CDR3 region: CASSYYPGEGNTEAFF. The CDR3 DNA reads TGTGCCAGCAGTTACTACCCCGGGGAGGGGAACACTGAAGCTTTCTTT.

The rearrangement joins TRBV30 to TRBJ1-2; no definite D call. This CDR3 has 11 amino acids. V was trimmed by 2 bases and J by 13 bases, leaving 14 bases between them. The V gene's germline CDR1 is GTSNPN and CDR2 SVGIG (reference sequence). CDR3 residues: CAWSSGGRCTF. In nucleotides, the CDR3 is TGTGCCTGGAGTAGTGGCGGGAGGTGCACCTTC.

The chain is built from TRBV14 and TRBJ1-2; 12 bases line up with TRBD1. V shed 4 bases, J shed 8 bases, and the junction held 8 bases outside the gene matches. CDR1 and CDR2 from the germline V gene are SGHDN and FVKESK. The CDR3 has 15 residues. CDR3 loop: CASSPGTGGAEGYTF. The CDR3 DNA follows: TGTGCCAGCAGCCCGGGGACAGGGGGCGCCGAGGGCTACACCTTC.